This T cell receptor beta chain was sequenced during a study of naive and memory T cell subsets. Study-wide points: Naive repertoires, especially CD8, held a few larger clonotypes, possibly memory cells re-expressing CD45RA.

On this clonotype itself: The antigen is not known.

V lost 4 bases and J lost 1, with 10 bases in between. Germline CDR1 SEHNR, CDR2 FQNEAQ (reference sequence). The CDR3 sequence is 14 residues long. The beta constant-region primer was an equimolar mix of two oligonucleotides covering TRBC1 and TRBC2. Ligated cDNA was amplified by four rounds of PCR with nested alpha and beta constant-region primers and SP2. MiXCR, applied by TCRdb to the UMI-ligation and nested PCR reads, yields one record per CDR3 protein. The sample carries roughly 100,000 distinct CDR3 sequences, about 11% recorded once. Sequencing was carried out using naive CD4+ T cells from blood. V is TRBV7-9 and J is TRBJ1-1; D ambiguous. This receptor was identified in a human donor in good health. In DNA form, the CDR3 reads TGTGCCAGCAGCTCGAAGGAACGGAACACTGAAGCTTTCTTT. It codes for CASSSKERNTEAFF.